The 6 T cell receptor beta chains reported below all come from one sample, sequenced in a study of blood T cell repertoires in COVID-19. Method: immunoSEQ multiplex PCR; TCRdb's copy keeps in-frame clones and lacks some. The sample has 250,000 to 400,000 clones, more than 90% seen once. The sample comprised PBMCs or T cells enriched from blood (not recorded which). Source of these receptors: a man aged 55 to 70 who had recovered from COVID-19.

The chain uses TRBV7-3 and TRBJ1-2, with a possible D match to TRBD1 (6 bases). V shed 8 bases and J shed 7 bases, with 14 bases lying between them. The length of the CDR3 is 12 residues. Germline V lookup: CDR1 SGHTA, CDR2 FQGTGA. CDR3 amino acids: CASSGTLVGYTF. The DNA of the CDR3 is TGTGCCAGCTCCGGGACACTGGTTGGCTACACCTTC.

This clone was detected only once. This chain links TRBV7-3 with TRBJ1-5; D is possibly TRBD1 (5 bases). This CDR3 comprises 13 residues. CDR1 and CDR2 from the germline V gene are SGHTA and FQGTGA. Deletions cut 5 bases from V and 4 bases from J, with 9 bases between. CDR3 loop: CASSKDINQPQHF. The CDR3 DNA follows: TGTGCCAGCAGCAAGGACATAAATCAGCCCCAGCATTTT.

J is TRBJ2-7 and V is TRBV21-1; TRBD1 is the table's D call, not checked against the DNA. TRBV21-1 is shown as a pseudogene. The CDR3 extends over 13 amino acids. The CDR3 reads CAGRTGSSYEQYF. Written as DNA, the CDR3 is TGTGCCGGAAGGACAGGGAGCTCCTACGAGCAGTACTTC.

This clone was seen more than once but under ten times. The CDR3 DNA is TGCGCCAGCAGCTTGGGGGTAGGGGTCTACGAGCAGTACTTC. It yields the protein CASSLGVGVYEQYF. This sequence joins TRBV5-1 and TRBJ2-7, with D perhaps matching TRBD1 (5 bases). With 0 bases removed from V and 3 bases from J, the gap between germline ends came to 10 bases. This CDR3 region has 14 residues. Germline V gene sequence: CDR1 SGHRS, CDR2 YFSETQ.

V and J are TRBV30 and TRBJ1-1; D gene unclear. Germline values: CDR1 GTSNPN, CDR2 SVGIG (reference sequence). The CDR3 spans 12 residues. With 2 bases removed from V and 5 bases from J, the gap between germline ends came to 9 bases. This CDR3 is CAWSQRGTEAFF. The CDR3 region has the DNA TGTGCCTGGAGTCAGCGGGGAACTGAAGCTTTCTTT.

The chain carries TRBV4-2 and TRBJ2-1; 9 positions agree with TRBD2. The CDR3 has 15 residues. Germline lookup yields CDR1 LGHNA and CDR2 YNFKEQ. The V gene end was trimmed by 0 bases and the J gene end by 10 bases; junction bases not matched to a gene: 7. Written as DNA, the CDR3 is TGTGCCAGCAGCCAAGAGCGGGGGGGGAACGGGGAGCAGTTCTTC. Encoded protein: CASSQERGGNGEQFF.